The rows below give T cell receptor beta chains drawn from one sample of a study of cytomegalovirus exposure and HLA in healthy donors. Libraries were prepared by immunoSEQ multiplex PCR; TCRdb keeps only in-frame clonotypes and omits some of them. The sample contains about 170,000 clones, approximately 67% of which appear only once. The source material was PBMCs. All receptors derive from a man aged 35 to 55 in good health and CMV-seronegative. Each CDR3 is given with its conserved first and last residue. The D gene is left open where the match is weak. Size is stated for part of the rows, as once, few or many counts, or as a class when the clone is expanded.

- - TRBJ1-3 TRBV1 CTSTPRGSASGNTIYF TGCACCAGCACCCCCCGGGGATCTGCCTCTGGAAACACCATATATTTT
- TRBD1 TRBJ2-1 TRBV30 CAAFRDRGMNEQFF TGTGCCGCATTCCGGGACAGAGGTATGAATGAGCAGTTCTTC
- TRBD1 TRBJ2-5 TRBV5-1 CASSVYRGLETQYF TGCGCCAGCAGCGTATACAGGGGGCTGGAGACCCAGTACTTC
- - TRBJ2-7 TRBV5-4 CASSLQAGSYEQYF TGTGCCAGCAGCTTGCAGGCAGGATCCTACGAGCAGTACTTC
- - TRBJ1-2 TRBV6-1 CASSERTVYGYTF TGTGCCAGCAGTGAGCGGACTGTGTATGGCTACACCTTC
- - TRBJ2-7 TRBV6-5 CASSLIYSSEQYF TGTGCCAGCAGTTTAATTTACAGCAGCGAGCAGTACTTC
- - TRBJ2-5 TRBV5-4 CASSLGTAQETQYF TGTGCCAGCAGCTTGGGGACAGCCCAGGAGACCCAGTACTTC
- - TRBJ2-7 TRBV15 CATSRDQGLSYEQYF TGTGCCACCAGCAGAGATCAGGGTCTCTCCTACGAGCAGTACTTC
- - TRBJ2-6 TRBV6-6 CASMSGANVLTF TGTGCCAGCATGTCGGGGGCCAACGTCCTGACTTTC
large - TRBJ1-2 TRBV14 CASSQQDTGILYGYTF TGTGCCAGCAGCCAACAAGATACGGGGATCCTATATGGCTACACCTTC
- - TRBJ1-4 TRBV19 CASSGNSLGVREKLFF TGTGCCAGTAGTGGGAACAGCCTAGGGGTCCGAGAAAAACTGTTTTTT
- TRBD2 TRBJ2-1 TRBV30 CAWSGSGGPEQFF TGTGCCTGGAGTGGTAGCGGGGGGCCTGAGCAGTTCTTC
- TRBD2 TRBJ2-7 TRBV4-3 CASSQGTSGRMGEQYF TGCGCCAGCAGCCAAGGGACTAGCGGGAGAATGGGCGAGCAGTACTTC
- - TRBJ1-4 TRBV5-1 CASRKDGGHEKLFF TGCGCCAGTCGAAAGGACGGGGGGCATGAAAAACTGTTTTTT
- TRBD1 TRBJ2-5 TRBV25-1 CASSRGQAYQETQYF TGTGCCAGCAGTCGGGGACAGGCCTACCAAGAGACCCAGTACTTC
- TRBD2 TRBJ2-3 TRBV9 CASSVVAGWADTQYF TGTGCCAGCAGCGTCGTAGCGGGATGGGCAGATACGCAGTATTTT
- - TRBJ1-1 TRBV11-2 CASSLAGTNPEAFF TGTGCCAGCAGCTTAGCGGGGACAAACCCTGAAGCTTTCTTT
- TRBD2 TRBJ2-3 TRBV11-2 CASSLVQRGADTQYF TGTGCCAGCAGCTTAGTCCAGCGGGGTGCAGATACGCAGTATTTT
- TRBD1 TRBJ2-7 TRBV7-9 CASSHRDRVYEQYF TGTGCCAGCAGCCATCGGGACAGGGTCTACGAGCAGTACTTC
- - TRBJ2-1 TRBV2 CASSVTGSLYNEQFF TGTGCCAGCAGTGTGACGGGGTCCCTCTACAATGAGCAGTTCTTC
- TRBD1 TRBJ1-5 TRBV6-1 CASSGRQGENQPQHF TGTGCCAGCAGTGGGCGACAGGGGGAAAATCAGCCCCAGCATTTT
- - TRBJ1-4 TRBV28 CASRPGLQNEKLFF TGTGCCAGCAGACCCGGACTTCAGAATGAAAAACTGTTTTTT
- - TRBJ1-1 TRBV2 CASSEGQQNTEAFF TGTGCCAGCAGTGAAGGGCAACAGAACACTGAAGCTTTCTTT
few - TRBJ2-7 TRBV5-1 CASSLGVVAYEQYF TGCGCCAGCAGCTTGGGAGTGGTGGCCTACGAGCAGTACTTC
- - TRBJ1-1 TRBV30 CASMPAGPFTEAFF TGTGCCTCTATGCCTGCGGGACCCTTCACTGAAGCTTTCTTT
- TRBD2 TRBJ2-3 TRBV4-1 CASSQELAGAGDTQYF TGCGCCAGCAGCCAAGAACTAGCGGGGGCGGGAGATACGCAGTATTTT
- - TRBJ2-3 TRBV10-3 CAISGTGLANTDTQYF TGTGCCATCAGTGGCACGGGCCTAGCGAACACAGATACGCAGTATTTT
few - TRBJ2-2 TRBV27 CASGTGDTGELFF TGTGCCAGCGGTACGGGGGACACCGGGGAGCTGTTTTTT
- TRBD2 TRBJ2-5 TRBV7-2 CASSTSSGAVPFYGTQYF TGTGCCAGCAGCACTTCTAGCGGGGCCGTTCCCTTCTATGGGACCCAGTACTTC
- - TRBJ2-3 TRBV7-7 CASSPRAVGTDTQYF TGTGCTAGCAGCCCGAGAGCGGTCGGCACAGATACGCAGTATTTT
- TRBD1 TRBJ1-1 TRBV6-1 CASCGGGQLNTEAFF TGTGCCAGCTGCGGGGGGGGACAGTTGAACACTGAAGCTTTCTTT
- TRBD2 TRBJ2-3 TRBV5-1 CASSGLAASTDTQYF TGCGCCAGCAGTGGACTAGCGGCAAGCACAGATACGCAGTATTTT
few - TRBJ1-2 TRBV28 CASSLGLRHYGYTF TGTGCCAGCAGTTTAGGACTCCGTCACTATGGCTACACCTTC
- TRBD1 TRBJ2-2 TRBV5-4 CASSTLTGGGTGELFF TGTGCCAGCAGCACCTTGACAGGGGGCGGCACCGGGGAGCTGTTTTTT
- - TRBJ2-5 TRBV19 CASSMAVQETQYF TGTGCCAGTAGTATGGCAGTACAAGAGACCCAGTACTTC
- TRBD1 TRBJ1-5 TRBV19 CASSTWGTGDNNQPQHF TGTGCCAGTAGTACCTGGGGGACAGGGGATAACAATCAGCCCCAGCATTTT
few TRBD1 TRBJ1-1 TRBV4-1 CASSRSSTGWMNTEAFF TGCGCCAGCAGCCGCTCTTCGACAGGGTGGATGAACACTGAAGCTTTCTTT
- TRBD2 TRBJ2-5 TRBV11-2 CASSSLRGTSGKTQETQYF TGTGCCAGCAGCTCGCTGAGGGGGACTAGCGGAAAAACCCAAGAGACCCAGTACTTC
- TRBD2 TRBJ2-7 TRBV7-9 CASAHITGTSGKLAYF TGTGCCAGCGCCCACATAACCGGGACTAGCGGGAAGTTGGCGTACTTC
- - TRBJ2-7 TRBV6-6 CASSYSRDDYEQYF TGTGCCAGCAGTTATTCCAGGGATGACTACGAGCAGTACTTC